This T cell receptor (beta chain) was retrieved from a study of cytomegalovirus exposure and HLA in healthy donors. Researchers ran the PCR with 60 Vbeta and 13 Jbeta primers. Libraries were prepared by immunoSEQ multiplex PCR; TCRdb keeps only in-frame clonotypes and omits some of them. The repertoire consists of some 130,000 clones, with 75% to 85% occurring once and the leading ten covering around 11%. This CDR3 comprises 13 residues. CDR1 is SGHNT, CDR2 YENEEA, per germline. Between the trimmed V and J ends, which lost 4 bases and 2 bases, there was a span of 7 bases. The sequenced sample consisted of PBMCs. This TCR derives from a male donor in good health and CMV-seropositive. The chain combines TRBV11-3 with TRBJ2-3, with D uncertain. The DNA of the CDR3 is TGTGCCAGCAGCTCCCCCTACACAGATACGCAGTATTTT. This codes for CASSSPYTDTQYF.